Listed here are 13 T cell receptor beta chains from one sample, sequenced in a study of T-cell reconstitution after alpha-beta-depleted transplantation in children. Unique molecular identifiers tagged the TCRbeta library. From the PCR reads, TCRdb called clonotypes with MiXCR, one entry per CDR3 protein. The table lists roughly 400,000 distinct CDR3 sequences, approximately 41% of them singletons. The material was PBMCs, obtained before TCRalphabeta/CD19-depleted stem cell transplant. The receptors stem from a girl aged 2 to 9 with aplastic anemia, due to receive a stem cell transplant.

Notes on this clonotype: Germline and junction disagree at one end, which may indicate a read error. This sequence joins TRBV12-3 or TRBV12-4 and TRBJ2-1, with 15 bases fitting TRBD2. This CDR3 is built from 16 residues. The CDR3: CASNGLAGGGYNDQFF. CDR3 sequence (DNA): TGTGCCAGCAACGGACTAGCGGGAGGGGGCTACAATGATCAGTTCTTC.

The sample holds many counts of this clonotype. J is TRBJ1-2 and V is TRBV28; 7 nucleotides agree with TRBD1. The CDR3 contains 15 residues. Losses at the gene ends were 5 bases for V and 1 base for J; bases not matched to a gene: 7. CDR1 is MDHEN, CDR2 SYDVKM, per germline. CDR3 coding DNA: TGTGCCAGCAGTCTAGGGACAGACCTTAACTATGGCTACACCTTC. Protein: CASSLGTDLNYGYTF.

The genes are TRBV6-5 and TRBJ2-3; 16 nucleotides match TRBD2. The CDR3 extends over 18 amino acids. V was pared by 2 bases and J by 3 bases, with 5 bases of the junction left unmatched. Germline assignment: CDR1 MNHEY and CDR2 SVGAGI. CDR3 DNA sequence: TGTGCCAGCAGTTACCCCGGGACTAGCGGGGGGGGGACAGATACGCAGTATTTT. This encodes CASSYPGTSGGGTDTQYF.

This clonotype has ten or more counts. This CDR3 reads CASSFGTDYNEQFF. The CDR3 DNA is TGTGCCAGCAGTTTCGGGACAGACTACAATGAGCAGTTCTTC. The chain uses TRBV12-3 or TRBV12-4 and TRBJ2-1, with TRBD1 matching 7 bases. The CDR3 runs 14 residues. J was trimmed by 3 bases and V by 3 bases; bases with no gene match: 2.

The V and J genes are TRBV5-1 and TRBJ2-3; perhaps TRBD2 as D (5 bases). This CDR3 is 14 amino acids long. Germline CDR1 reads SGHRS; CDR2 reads YFSETQ. V shed 3 bases and J shed 4 bases, with 12 bases lying between them. In DNA form, the CDR3 reads TGCGCCAGCAGCTCGTTAGCGACCGCAGATACGCAGTATTTT. This translates into CASSSLATADTQYF.

The table lists this clonotype with many counts. The chain has TRBV18 and TRBJ2-3; 10 nucleotides line up with TRBD2. The CDR3 covers 16 residues. V shed 2 bases and J 6 bases; nucleotides not matched to a gene: 8. Germline values: CDR1 KGHSH, CDR2 LQKENI. The CDR3 sequence is CASSPRVLAGVDTQYF. In DNA form, the CDR3 reads TGTGCCAGCTCACCAAGGGTGCTAGCGGGAGTGGATACGCAGTATTTT.

The rearrangement uses TRBV6-1 and TRBJ2-3; 8 bases line up with TRBD2. The germline gives CDR1 MNHNS, CDR2 SASEGT. The CDR3 runs 16 residues. Germline trimming cut 5 bases from V and 1 base from J; bases unmatched to any gene: 8. The CDR3 here is CASSPLAVVRTDTQYF. Written as DNA, the CDR3 is TGTGCCAGCAGTCCACTAGCGGTGGTTCGCACAGATACGCAGTATTTT.

V gene TRBV20-1 combines with J gene TRBJ2-7; 9 bases are shared with TRBD1. This CDR3 is 14 amino acids long. Germline lookup yields CDR1 DFQATT and CDR2 SNEGSKA (reference sequence). J lost 5 bases, V lost 3 bases, and 8 bases had no gene match. The CDR3 sequence: CSARLGQGAHEQYF. The CDR3 nucleotides read TGCAGTGCTAGGTTGGGACAGGGAGCCCACGAGCAGTACTTC.

Only a few counts were recorded for this clonotype. The chain uses TRBV11-2 and TRBJ1-2; tentatively, D is TRBD1 (5 bases). The CDR3 is 14 amino acids. In germline, CDR1 is SGHAT, CDR2 FQNNGV. With 1 base removed from V and 7 bases from J, the gap between germline ends came to 13 bases. The DNA of the CDR3 is TGTGCCAGCAGCTTAGGGAATAGGGGAGGTGGCTACACCTTC. It specifies CASSLGNRGGGYTF. Using reference TRBV11-2 and TRBJ1-2 for the parts outside the CDR3, the full variable domain is EAGVAQSPRYKIIEKRQSVAFWCNPISGHATLYWYQQILGQGPKLLIQFQNNGVVDDSQLPKDRFSAERLKGVDSTLKIQPAKLEDSAVYLCASSLGNRGGGYTFGSGTRLTVV.

This clonotype showed up just once. The genes are TRBV20-1 and TRBJ1-2, with D possibly TRBD1 on 5 matching bases. The CDR3 loop spans 16 amino acids. Germline CDR1 DFQATT, CDR2 SNEGSKA (reference sequence). Trimming left V 6 bases short and J 4 bases short, with 24 bases between. The CDR3 sequence is CSAPWQGAVTGYGYTF. As DNA, the CDR3 is TGCAGTGCCCCTTGGCAGGGAGCCGTGACGGGCTATGGCTACACCTTC.

Details on this clonotype: One junction end does not reproduce the germline sequence, and a read error may be involved. V is TRBV7-9 and J is TRBJ2-4, with TRBD1 identical over 7 bases. CDR3 length equals 11 residues. Germline CDR1 is SEHNR and CDR2 is FQNEAQ (reference sequence). CDR3 loop: CASSFEGTVIF. Here the CDR3 DNA reads TGTGCCAGCAGCTTTGAAGGGACAGTAATATTC.

The chain joins TRBV29-1 to TRBJ2-3; D is uncertain. The CDR3 is made up of 15 amino acids. V dropped 1 base and J dropped 2 bases, with 13 bases sitting between them. The germline CDR1 and CDR2 sequences are SQVTM and ANQGSEA. CDR3 amino acids: CSVEGTIALTDTQYF. The CDR3 DNA sequence: TGCAGCGTTGAAGGCACTATTGCACTCACAGATACGCAGTATTTT.

The chain has TRBV20-1 and TRBJ2-7; 8 nucleotides agree with TRBD2. The V segment lost 4 bases and the J segment 3 bases; nucleotides outside the gene matches: 8. The CDR3 runs to 14 residues. Germline CDR1 and CDR2: DFQATT and SNEGSKA (reference sequence). In nucleotides, the CDR3 is TGCAGTGCTAAGGGGACTAGAGATGTCTACGAGCAGTACTTC. It translates to CSAKGTRDVYEQYF.